Each of the 32 T cell receptor beta chains below was sequenced from the same sample in a study of T cells in Graves' hyperthyroidism and ophthalmopathy. Amplified TCR beta CDR3 regions derived from RNA transcripts. Initially, a first-round RT-PCR of the TCR CDR3 employed the HTBI primer set. TCRdb analysed the multiplex PCR reads with MiXCR anew, one entry per CDR3 protein. The repertoire holds roughly 530,000 distinct CDR3 sequences, with 17% as singletons. The sequenced material came from blood. Receptors originate from a woman younger than 35 with Graves' ophthalmopathy.

The chain recombines TRBV6-1 with TRBJ2-1; possibly TRBD2 for D (5 bases). The CDR3 loop spans 14 amino acids. The germline V gene encodes CDR1 MNHNS and CDR2 SASEGT. V lost 4 bases, J lost 2 bases, and 9 bases lay in between. In DNA, the CDR3 is TGTGCCAGCAGTGGGGAGTGGACCTACAATGAGCAGTTCTTC. Protein sequence: CASSGEWTYNEQFF.

The chain uses TRBV9 and TRBJ2-5, with a possible D match to TRBD2 (6 bases). V was trimmed by 0 bases and J by 2 bases, leaving 11 bases between them. The CDR3 is 15 amino acids. Germline CDR1 reads SGDLS; CDR2 reads YYNGEE. CDR3 sequence reads: CASSVGASVQETQYF. Here the CDR3 DNA reads TGTGCCAGCAGCGTAGGCGCTAGCGTGCAAGAGACCCAGTACTTC.

This clonotype has ten or more counts. The V gene is TRBV6-2 or TRBV6-3, the J gene TRBJ2-3; D gene ambiguous. V was trimmed by 6 bases and J by 1 base, leaving 11 bases between them. The CDR3 runs 14 residues. The germline V gene encodes CDR1 MNHEY and CDR2 SVGEGT. The CDR3 is CASSLTTGTDTQYF. CDR3 DNA sequence: TGTGCCAGCAGCCTAACGACCGGCACAGATACGCAGTATTTT.

The chain links TRBV6-1 to TRBJ1-5; maybe TRBD1 (5 bases). V was cut by 4 bases and J by 2 bases, with 12 bases left in between. The CDR3 consists of 15 residues. From germline, CDR1 is MNHNS and CDR2 SASEGT. CDR3 sequence (DNA): TGTGCCAGCAGTGGTTCAGGGTCCGGCAATCAGCCCCAGCATTTT. This encodes CASSGSGSGNQPQHF.

This clonotype was seen ten or more times. The J gene is TRBJ2-3, the V gene TRBV5-1, with 11 bases aligning to TRBD2. This CDR3 region has 15 residues. The germline gives CDR1 SGHRS, CDR2 YFSETQ. V shed 6 bases, J shed 1 base, and the junction held 4 bases outside the gene matches. CDR3 coding DNA: TGCGCCAGCACAACACTAGCGGGGGGCACAGATACGCAGTATTTT. Amino acids: CASTTLAGGTDTQYF.

This clonotype was counted ten times or more. J is TRBJ2-7 and V is TRBV2; D not certain. V lost 5 bases to trimming and J lost 8 bases, with 4 bases between them. From germline, CDR1 is SNHLY and CDR2 FYNNEI. This CDR3 is 9 amino acids long. CDR3 residues: CASSPQQYF. In nucleotides, the CDR3 is TGTGCCAGCAGTCCCCAGCAGTACTTC.

This clonotype showed up many times. The chain combines TRBV30 with TRBJ1-2; D perhaps matches TRBD1 (5 bases). The CDR3 has 14 residues. Germline CDR1 reads GTSNPN; CDR2 reads SVGIG (reference sequence). V was clipped by 3 bases and J by 6 bases, with 17 bases between them. This chain's CDR3 is CAWSEEGTLNGYTF. The CDR3 nucleotides are TGTGCCTGGAGCGAGGAGGGGACTTTGAATGGCTACACCTTC.

The rearrangement joins TRBV20-1 to TRBJ1-4; tentatively, D is TRBD1 (5 bases). Trimming took 2 bases from V and 8 from J, leaving 12 bases between them. Germline CDR1 DFQATT, CDR2 SNEGSKA (reference sequence). There are 13 residues in the CDR3. CDR3 in amino acids: CSARWGVEEKLFF. The CDR3 DNA follows: TGCAGTGCTAGATGGGGGGTGGAAGAAAAACTGTTTTTT.

Only a few counts were recorded for this clonotype. J is TRBJ1-5 and V is TRBV30, with 11 bases identical to TRBD1. Unmatched junction bases numbered 6, after V lost 1 base and J lost 4 bases. The CDR3 sequence is 16 residues long. Looked up from germline, CDR1 is GTSNPN and CDR2 is SVGIG (reference sequence). CDR3 DNA sequence: TGTGCCTGGAGTGAGCGGACAGGGGGCCTTAATCAGCCCCAGCATTTT. Translated: CAWSERTGGLNQPQHF. Full variable domain (missing parts from reference TRBV30 and TRBJ1-5): SQTIHQWPATLVQPVGSPLSLECTVEGTSNPNLYWYRQAAGRGLQLLFYSVGIGQISSEVPQNLSASRPQDRQFILSSKKLLLSDSGFYLCAWSERTGGLNQPQHFGDGTRLSIL.

This clonotype was recorded many times. V and J are TRBV28 and TRBJ1-2; D is uncertain. This CDR3 has 12 residues. With 4 bases removed from V and 7 bases from J, the gap between germline ends came to 10 bases. CDR1 is MDHEN, CDR2 SYDVKM, per germline. In DNA form, the CDR3 reads TGTGCCAGCAGTTGGAGAATAGGTGGCTACACCTTC. It is translated as CASSWRIGGYTF.

The table lists this clonotype with many counts. J is TRBJ1-1 and V is TRBV5-1, with D perhaps TRBD1 (5 bases). This CDR3 region has 15 residues. Germline V gives CDR1 SGHRS, CDR2 YFSETQ. Trimming cost V 0 bases and J 3 bases, with 12 bases left between them. This CDR3 is CASSLDAPGDTEAFF. The CDR3 DNA reads as TGCGCCAGCAGCTTGGACGCCCCGGGGGACACTGAAGCTTTCTTT.

V gene TRBV29-1 combines with J gene TRBJ2-7; 9 bases line up with TRBD2. Per the germline V gene, CDR1 is SQVTM and CDR2 is ANQGSEA. With 6 bases clipped from V and 0 bases from J, the junction kept 3 bases outside the gene matches. The CDR3 spans 13 residues. The CDR3 coding sequence is TGCAGCGTCACTAGCGGGCACTCCTACGAGCAGTACTTC. This gives the protein CSVTSGHSYEQYF.

This chain uses TRBV19 with TRBJ1-1; 8 nucleotides agree with TRBD1. The CDR3 loop spans 14 amino acids. V trimming: 8 bases; J trimming: 2 bases; junction bases outside the gene matches: 7. The germline V gene encodes CDR1 LNHDA and CDR2 SQIVND (reference sequence). The CDR3 DNA reads TGTGCCAGTTCCACAGGGGGTTCAAACACTGAAGCTTTCTTT. Its translation: CASSTGGSNTEAFF.

The J gene is TRBJ1-6, the V gene TRBV10-3, with D unclear. CDR3 length equals 14 residues. Germline CDR1 and CDR2: ENHRY and SYGVKD. Between the trimmed V and J ends, which lost 4 bases and 8 bases, there was a span of 12 bases. As DNA, the CDR3 is TGTGCCATCAGTGCTCGACATAAGGATTCACCCCTCCACTTT. This translates into CAISARHKDSPLHF.

This clonotype was observed many times. V and J are TRBV7-6 and TRBJ1-2; D gene ambiguous. Germline CDR1 is SGHVS and CDR2 is FNYEAQ. The CDR3 is made up of 13 amino acids. Deletions cut 1 base from V and 7 bases from J, with 10 bases between. This CDR3 is CASSLVRGSGYTF. The CDR3 DNA reads as TGTGCCAGCAGCTTAGTGCGGGGATCTGGCTACACCTTC.

This clonotype has a handful of counts. The CDR3 nucleotides read TGCAGCGCGTCGGACCCGGCGAGCTCCTACAATGAGCAGTTCTTC. It translates to CSASDPASSYNEQFF. The chain couples TRBV29-1 to TRBJ2-1; D unclear. CDR1 is SQVTM and CDR2 is ANQGSEA in the germline V gene. The germline V and J ends were trimmed by 7 bases and 0 bases, with 16 bases remaining between them. The CDR3 has 15 residues.

This chain uses TRBV28 with TRBJ1-3, with 7 bases identical to TRBD1. There are 14 residues in the CDR3. V lost 7 bases, J lost 2 bases, and 5 bases stayed unmatched. CDR1 is MDHEN, CDR2 SYDVKM, per germline. CDR3 loop: CASMLGTAGNTIYF. Written as DNA, the CDR3 is TGTGCCAGCATGCTGGGGACAGCTGGAAACACCATATATTTT. The whole variable domain, remainder taken from reference TRBV28 and TRBJ1-3, is DVKVTQSSRYLVKRTGEKVFLECVQDMDHENMFWYRQDPGLGLRLIYFSYDVKMKEKGDIPEGYSVSREKKERFSLILESASTNQTSMYLCASMLGTAGNTIYFGEGSWLTVV.

V and J are TRBV6-1 and TRBJ2-7, with D tentatively TRBD1 or TRBD2 (7 bases each). V lost 10 bases, J lost 4 bases, and 17 bases lay in between. The length of the CDR3 is 13 residues. The germline CDR1 and CDR2 sequences are MNHNS and SASEGT. CDR3 in DNA: TGTGCCACCAGGGGGGGCGGTAGGTACGAGCAGTACTTC. Residues: CATRGGGRYEQYF.

This clonotype was detected many times. The chain is built from TRBV10-3 and TRBJ1-2; D remains unclear. The CDR3 is 13 residues long. CDR1 and CDR2 (germline): ENHRY, SYGVKD. V was shortened by 3 bases and J by 9 bases, with 14 bases between the two germline ends. CDR3 sequence reads: CAISDGQPRSYTF. Here the CDR3 DNA reads TGTGCCATCAGTGATGGGCAACCCCGTAGCTACACCTTC.

This clonotype was seen at least ten times. This sequence joins TRBV7-9 and TRBJ1-1; D perhaps matches TRBD1 (5 bases). V gave up 4 bases and J gave up 1 base, with 16 bases separating them. This CDR3 has 16 residues. The V gene's germline CDR1 is SEHNR and CDR2 FQNEAQ (reference sequence). CDR3 residues: CASSSSPGYTNTEAFF. The CDR3 DNA is TGTGCCAGCAGCTCTAGCCCAGGGTATACGAACACTGAAGCTTTCTTT.

This clonotype occurred once. This may stem from a read error, because a much larger clone lies one nucleotide away. The CDR3 DNA sequence: TGTGCCAGCAGTTACTCGGGCGGTCATGGGTACGGTGAGCAGTACTTC. Amino acid sequence: CASSYSGGHGYGEQYF. The chain joins TRBV6-2 or TRBV6-3 to TRBJ2-7; the D is unclear. With 0 bases removed from V and 7 bases from J, the gap between germline ends came to 19 bases. The CDR3 is 16 amino acids. Germline lookup yields CDR1 MNHEY and CDR2 SVGEGT.

This clonotype showed up many times. The J gene is TRBJ2-7, the V gene TRBV12-3 or TRBV12-4; TRBD1 matches 7 bases. V shed 1 base, J shed 6 bases, and the junction held 6 bases outside the gene matches. The CDR3 is 14 residues long. CDR3 residues: CASSLVRQGSEQYF. Here the CDR3 DNA reads TGTGCCAGCAGTTTAGTTCGACAGGGCAGCGAGCAGTACTTC.

In its sample, this clonotype was seen many times. The chain is built from TRBV12-3 or TRBV12-4 and TRBJ2-5, with D possibly matching TRBD1 (6 bases). There are 12 residues in the CDR3. The V gene lost 6 bases and the J gene lost 5 bases, with 10 bases spanning the gap. This chain's CDR3 is CASRQGSETQYF. The DNA for the CDR3 is TGTGCCAGCAGACAGGGCTCGGAGACCCAGTACTTC.

The sample holds many counts of this clonotype. The chain is built from TRBV7-2 and TRBJ2-3; D is unresolved. This CDR3 has 13 amino acids. Germline values: CDR1 SGHTA, CDR2 FQGNSA. V lost 0 bases and J lost 2, with 3 bases in between. The CDR3: CASSLAITDTQYF. The CDR3 bases are TGTGCCAGCAGCTTAGCCATCACAGATACGCAGTATTTT.

This clonotype came up many times. V is TRBV6-5 and J is TRBJ2-3; 10 positions match TRBD2. The CDR3 has 16 residues. Germline trimming cut 0 bases from V and 5 bases from J; bases unmatched to any gene: 5. Per germline, CDR1 MNHEY and CDR2 SVGAGI. The CDR3 here is CASSYSQRGGIDTQYF. The CDR3 DNA reads as TGTGCCAGCAGTTACTCCCAGCGGGGGGGAATAGATACGCAGTATTTT.

This clonotype was seen only a few times. The gene calls are TRBV11-2 and TRBJ2-7, with D possibly called TRBD1 or TRBD2 (5 bases each). Germline assignment: CDR1 SGHAT and CDR2 FQNNGV. Trimming took 0 bases from V and 6 from J, leaving 12 bases between them. The CDR3 is 14 amino acids. CDR3 in DNA: TGTGCCAGCAGCTTAGATCTAGCAGGGCGCGAGCAGTACTTC. Protein: CASSLDLAGREQYF.

The table lists this clonotype with many counts. The V call is TRBV11-2, the J call TRBJ2-5; 11 nucleotides agree with TRBD2. The CDR3 has 16 residues. V trimming: 5 bases; J trimming: 1 base; junction bases outside the gene matches: 6. From germline, CDR1 is SGHAT and CDR2 FQNNGV. DNA of the CDR3: TGTGCCAGCAGCCTGACTAGCGGGGACCCCCAAGAGACCCAGTACTTC. Translation gives CASSLTSGDPQETQYF.

The chain links TRBV25-1 to TRBJ1-1; D gene unclear. Trimming took off 1 base at V and 2 bases at J, with 11 bases between the two ends. The CDR3 sequence is 15 residues long. Germline V CDR1 and CDR2: MGHDK, SYGVNS. The CDR3 spells CASSESAGSNTEAFF. In DNA, the CDR3 is TGTGCCAGCAGTGAATCGGCAGGCTCTAACACTGAAGCTTTCTTT.

The chain joins TRBV28 to TRBJ1-2; D might be TRBD1 (6 bases). Trimming took off 8 bases at V and 7 bases at J, with 17 bases between the two ends. The CDR3 covers 13 residues. Germline CDR1 and CDR2: MDHEN and SYDVKM. CDR3 sequence (DNA): TGTGCCAGCCAGCATGGGGGCGGGCGTGGCTACACCTTC. This codes for CASQHGGGRGYTF.

This clonotype was counted between two and nine times. The rearrangement links TRBV10-2 to TRBJ1-2; D call uncertain. V was shortened by 0 bases and J by 0 bases, with 14 bases between the two germline ends. CDR3 size: 17 residues. The V gene's germline CDR1 is WSHSY and CDR2 SAAADI. The CDR3: CASSESISGSANYGYTF. The CDR3 DNA is TGCGCCAGCAGTGAGTCGATTTCTGGATCAGCTAACTATGGCTACACCTTC.

The genes are TRBV10-3 and TRBJ2-1; 8 bases fit TRBD1. Germline loops: CDR1 ENHRY, CDR2 SYGVKD. There are 14 residues in the CDR3. V was pared by 4 bases and J by 8 bases, with 7 bases of the junction left unmatched. The CDR3 DNA is TGTGCCATCAGTGGATTACAGGGGGGTTATGAGCAGTTCTTC. Its protein is CAISGLQGGYEQFF.

This clonotype was seen a few times. The V gene is TRBV28, the J gene TRBJ2-2, with 11 bases identical to TRBD2. This CDR3 contains 18 residues. The V segment lost 2 bases and the J segment 3 bases; nucleotides outside the gene matches: 8. Germline values: CDR1 MDHEN, CDR2 SYDVKM. CDR3 in amino acids: CASSLLAGGPGDTGELFF. CDR3 bases: TGTGCCAGCAGTTTACTAGCGGGAGGACCCGGGGACACCGGGGAGCTGTTTTTT.